A selection of T cell receptor beta chains follows, all from one sample in a study of shared clonotypes between healthy human individuals. Libraries were prepared by immunoSEQ multiplex PCR; TCRdb keeps only in-frame clonotypes and omits some of them. The data hold 2 million or so clones, with less than 95% observed a single time. Sequencing was carried out using naive CD8+ T cells sorted from blood. The receptors stem from a man in his late teens or twenties in good health. Each CDR3 is given with its conserved first and last residue. Fields, in order: V gene, clone size, J gene, D gene, CDR3 DNA, CDR3 protein. D genes are given only for firm matches. Only part of the rows carry a size: once, few, many, or a class if the clone is expanded.

>TRBV27|.|TRBJ2-1|.
TGTGCCAGCAGTTTATGGGTGGGAGACAATGAGCAGTTCTTC
CASSLWVGDNEQFF
>TRBV10-3|.|TRBJ1-1|.
TGTGCCATCAGTGATTTGGACAGTCCCGAACTGCGTGAAGCTTTCTTT
CAISDLDSPELREAFF
>TRBV2|.|TRBJ2-3|.
TGTGCCAGCAGGTACCTGGATACGCAGTATTTT
CASRYLDTQYF
>TRBV5-1|.|TRBJ2-2|.
TGCGCCAGCAGCTTGGGCCCCTCGGCGGAGACGAACACCGGGGAGCTGTTTTTT
CASSLGPSAETNTGELFF
>TRBV7-9|.|TRBJ2-7|TRBD1
TGTGCCAGCAGCTCGGGACAGTCTCCTAACGAGCAGTACTTC
CASSSGQSPNEQYF
>TRBV2|.|TRBJ2-7|TRBD1
TGTGCCAGCAGCGTTGGGACAGGGCTTTTGGAGCAGTACTTC
CASSVGTGLLEQYF
>TRBV2|.|TRBJ2-7|TRBD2
TGTGCCAGCAGTGACTCCCTAGCGGGAGGGCCGGGACCCTACGAGCAGTACTTC
CASSDSLAGGPGPYEQYF
>TRBV4-1|.|TRBJ2-7|.
TGCGCCAGCAGCCAAGGGTTAAGCGGGTACGAGCAGTACTTC
CASSQGLSGYEQYF
>TRBV5-5|once|TRBJ1-1|.
TGTGCCAGCAGCTTGGGAGGGGTCGACACTGAAGCTTTCTTT
CASSLGGVDTEAFF
>TRBV7-6|.|TRBJ1-1|TRBD1
TGTGCCAGCAGCCCGGGACAGGCGAACACTGAAGCTTTCTTT
CASSPGQANTEAFF
>TRBV7-9|.|TRBJ2-1|TRBD2
TGTGCCAGCAGCTTACTAGCGGGAGGGGTGAAGGAGCAGTTCTTC
CASSLLAGGVKEQFF
>TRBV5-6|.|TRBJ2-7|.
TGTGCCAGCAGCTTGGAGGTCGGACCCTACGAGCAGTACTTC
CASSLEVGPYEQYF
>TRBV13|.|TRBJ2-7|.
TGTGCCAGCAGCTTAATTGGCGAGTACTACGAGCAGTACTTC
CASSLIGEYYEQYF
>TRBV2|.|TRBJ1-5|TRBD1
TGTGCCAGCAGCGGGGGACAGTCTACTCAGCCCCAGCATTTT
CASSGGQSTQPQHF
>TRBV7-3|once|TRBJ1-1|.
TGTGCCAGCAGGATGGGCGCGGGGAACACTGAAGCTTTCTTT
CASRMGAGNTEAFF
>TRBV2|.|TRBJ1-6|.
TGTGCCAGCAGTGAAGCGCTTTGGCCACCCCTCCACTTT
CASSEALWPPLHF
>TRBV10-3|.|TRBJ2-5|TRBD1
TGTGCCATCAGGCCGACAGGGTCAGCGGAGACCCAGTACTTC
CAIRPTGSAETQYF
>TRBV29-1|.|TRBJ2-3|.
TGCAGCGTTGATTTCTTAGGCACAGATACGCAGTATTTT
CSVDFLGTDTQYF
>TRBV10-2|once|TRBJ2-7|.
TGCGCCAGCACCCCGCAGGGGACCCTTGGGGAGCAGTACTTC
CASTPQGTLGEQYF
>TRBV7-2|.|TRBJ2-7|.
TGTGCCAGCAGCTTCTTGACAGAGAGCTCCTACGAGCAGTACTTC
CASSFLTESSYEQYF
>TRBV5-4|.|TRBJ1-1|.
TGTGCCAGCAGCTCGGACAGTTTCGTCACTGAAGCTTTCTTT
CASSSDSFVTEAFF